A single T cell receptor (beta chain) is shown here with its context. Its antigen is undetermined. Trimming took 6 bases from V and 1 from J, leaving 6 bases between them. CDR1 and CDR2 (germline): SNHLY, FYNNEI. The CDR3 runs 13 residues. The data were taken from a study of beta chain features in type 1 diabetes. Study-wide results and limits: Type 1 diabetes patients had TCRB CDR3s that were shorter (moderately but significantly so) in all four CD4+ subsets.

All of the isolated RNA was reverse transcribed, so expressed TCRB transcripts were sequenced. Sequencing used immunoSEQ multiplex PCR; TCRdb keeps in-frame clones, though not all of them. The table includes some 350,000 clones, approximately 13% detected once. Sequenced: naive CD4+ T cells from blood. The origin of this receptor is a woman under 30 with type 1 diabetes. The rearrangement joins TRBV2 to TRBJ2-2; D perhaps matches TRBD1 (6 bases). The CDR3 here is CASRQGNTGELFF. The CDR3 nucleotides read TGTGCCAGCAGACAGGGGAACACCGGGGAGCTGTTTTTT.